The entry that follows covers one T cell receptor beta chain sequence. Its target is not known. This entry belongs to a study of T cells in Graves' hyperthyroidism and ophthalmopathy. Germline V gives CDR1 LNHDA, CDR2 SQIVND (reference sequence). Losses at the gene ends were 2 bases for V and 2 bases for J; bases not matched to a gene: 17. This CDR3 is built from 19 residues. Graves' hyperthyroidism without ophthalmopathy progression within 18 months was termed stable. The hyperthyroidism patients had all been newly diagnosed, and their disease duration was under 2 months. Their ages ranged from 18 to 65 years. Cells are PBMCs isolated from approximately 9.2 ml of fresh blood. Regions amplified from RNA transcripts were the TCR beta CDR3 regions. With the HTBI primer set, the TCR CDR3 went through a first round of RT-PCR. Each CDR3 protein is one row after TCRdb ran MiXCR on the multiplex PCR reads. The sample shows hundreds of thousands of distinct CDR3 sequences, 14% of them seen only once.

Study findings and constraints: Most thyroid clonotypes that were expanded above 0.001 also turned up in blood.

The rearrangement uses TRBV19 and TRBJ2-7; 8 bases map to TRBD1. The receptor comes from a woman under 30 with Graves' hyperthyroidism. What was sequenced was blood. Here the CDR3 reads CASSITRTGWPSATYEQYF. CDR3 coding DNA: TGTGCCAGTAGTATAACGCGGACAGGGTGGCCTAGCGCGACCTACGAGCAGTACTTC. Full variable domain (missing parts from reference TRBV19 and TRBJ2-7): DGGITQSPKYLFRKEGQNVTLSCEQNLNHDAMYWYRQDPGQGLRLIYYSQIVNDFQKGDIAEGYSVSREKKESFPLTVTSAQKNPTAFYLCASSITRTGWPSATYEQYFGPGTRLTVT.